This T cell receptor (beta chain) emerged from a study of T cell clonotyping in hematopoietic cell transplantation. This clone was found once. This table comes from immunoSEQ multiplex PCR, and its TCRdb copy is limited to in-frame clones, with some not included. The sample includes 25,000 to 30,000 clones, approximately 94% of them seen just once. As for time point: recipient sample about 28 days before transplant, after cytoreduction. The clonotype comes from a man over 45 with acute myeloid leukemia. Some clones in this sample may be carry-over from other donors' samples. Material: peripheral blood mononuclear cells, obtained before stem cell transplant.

The chain's CDR3 is CASSSMTGGGWYEQFF. The CDR3 bases are TGTGCCAGCAGCTCGATGACAGGGGGCGGATGGTATGAGCAGTTCTTC. The chain carries TRBV7-9 and TRBJ2-1; 10 positions agree with TRBD1. This CDR3 comprises 16 residues. Germline V gene lookup returns CDR1 SEHNR and CDR2 FQNEAQ (reference sequence). The V and J ends lost 4 bases and 8 bases, in that order; junction bases with no gene match: 11.